The sequence of this T cell receptor (beta chain) was determined in a study of shared clonotypes between healthy human individuals. Study-level information: Each donor's CD4 naive and CD4 memory cells filled three plates apiece, CD8 naive two, and CD8 memory one.

Produced via immunoSEQ multiplex PCR; TCRdb's table is partial and in-frame only. This sample carries around 1.1 million clones, 60% to 80% of them seen once, and the ten largest clones take 0.89%. Healthy and HIV-negative, the adult donors had no recent acute infections or vaccinations. Germline values: CDR1 SGHVS, CDR2 FQNEAQ. The CDR3 length is 15 residues. The V and J ends lost 3 bases and 4 bases, in that order; junction bases with no gene match: 7. The sequencing sample was made of memory CD4+ T cells from PBMCs. Subset: CD45RA-negative fraction. The rearrangement uses TRBV7-8 and TRBJ2-7; the match to TRBD1 covers 9 bases. The clonotype was recovered from a man younger than 35 in good health. Some clones in this sample may be carry-over from other donors' samples. In DNA, the CDR3 is TGTGCCAGCAGCTTCCGGGACAGGGCCCTATACGAGCAGTACTTC. Its protein product is CASSFRDRALYEQYF.